The 27 T cell receptor beta chains listed next were all sequenced from one sample in a study of metastatic and nonmetastatic thyroid tumors. Through MiXCR, TCRdb re-clonotyped the PCR reads. The data hold around 26,000 clones, with more than 10% observed a single time. No treatment of any kind had been given to any patient before thyroid surgery. Sequencing was done on a sample of blood. These receptors were obtained from a female donor with papillary thyroid cancer or a benign thyroid nodule (not recorded which). Some clones in this sample may be carry-over from other donors' samples.

This clone was observed many times. The rearrangement uses TRBV10-2 and TRBJ2-7; 9 positions agree with TRBD1. Trimming removed 6 bases from V and 5 bases from J; junction bases left unmatched: 5. Germline CDR1 WSHSY, CDR2 SAAADI. CDR3 length: 13 residues. CDR3: CASRGQGYNEQYF. The CDR3 DNA is TGCGCCAGCAGAGGACAGGGGTACAACGAGCAGTACTTC.

By proportion, this clone is medium-sized. This chain connects TRBV12-3 or TRBV12-4 to TRBJ2-2; 10 positions match TRBD1. The CDR3 has 15 residues. V lost 2 bases, J lost 6 bases, and 3 bases stayed unmatched. CDR3 bases: TGTGCCAGCAGTTTATGGGACAGGGGCTCCGGGGAGCTGTTTTTT. It yields the protein CASSLWDRGSGELFF.

As concerns this clone: The CDR3 ends on some other residue instead of the conserved phenylalanine or tryptophan, so this is likely a read error. The chain uses TRBV10-3 and TRBJ1-5; D is uncertain. Germline V gene lookup returns CDR1 ENHRY and CDR2 SYGVKD. This CDR3 has 15 residues. The V gene lost 3 bases and the J gene lost 8 bases, with 17 bases spanning the gap. The CDR3 is CAISEETTSDEPQHI. Here the CDR3 DNA reads TGTGCCATCAGTGAAGAGACGACAAGCGATGAGCCCCAGCATATT.

This clone was detected many times. The genes are TRBV18 and TRBJ2-2, with 13 bases that match TRBD2. Per the germline V gene, CDR1 is KGHSH and CDR2 is LQKENI. With 1 base clipped from V and 6 bases from J, the junction kept 2 bases outside the gene matches. The CDR3 is 16 amino acids. CDR3 protein: CASSPRGLAGAGELFF. The CDR3 DNA sequence: TGTGCCAGCTCACCACGTGGACTAGCGGGAGCCGGGGAGCTGTTTTTT.

This clone was seen many times. This sequence joins TRBV6-1 and TRBJ2-7, with D possibly being TRBD1 (6 bases). The CDR3 consists of 14 residues. Germline V gene data show CDR1 as MNHNS and CDR2 as SASEGT. The V end was cut by 4 bases, the J end by 2 bases, with 12 bases between. CDR3 loop: CASSGRDNPYEQYF. CDR3 coding DNA: TGTGCCAGCAGTGGCCGGGACAATCCCTACGAGCAGTACTTC.

This clone was seen at least ten times. The gene calls are TRBV3-1 and TRBJ1-1, with D unclear. The CDR3 totals 11 residues. Germline V gene lookup returns CDR1 LGHDT and CDR2 YNNKEL (reference sequence). V shed 1 base and J shed 7 bases, with 4 bases lying between them. This CDR3 is CASSQGGEAFF. DNA of the CDR3: TGTGCCAGCAGCCAAGGCGGTGAAGCTTTCTTT.

This clone has a count of ten or more. The gene calls are TRBV19 and TRBJ2-7; possible D gene TRBD2, 5 bases. The germline gives CDR1 LNHDA, CDR2 SQIVND (reference sequence). The CDR3 runs 14 residues. V was cut by 5 bases and J by 6 bases, with 17 bases left in between. CDR3 DNA: TGTGCCAGTAGTGGGTCGGGATGGTCTCCCGAGCAGTACTTC. Translating it yields CASSGSGWSPEQYF.

This clone was seen many times. This sequence joins TRBV10-3 and TRBJ1-1; 8 bases align to TRBD1. This CDR3 contains 14 residues. V trimming: 5 bases; J trimming: 4 bases; junction bases outside the gene matches: 6. Looked up from germline, CDR1 is ENHRY and CDR2 is SYGVKD. CDR3 nucleotides: TGTGCCATCAGTAAGGACAGGGACCGCACTGAAGCTTTCTTT. This translates into CAISKDRDRTEAFF.

This clone was observed many times. V gene TRBV20-1 combines with J gene TRBJ2-3; 7 positions match TRBD1. The ends lost 5 bases at V and 2 bases at J; junction bases unmatched: 10. CDR1 and CDR2 from the germline V gene are DFQATT and SNEGSKA (reference sequence). The CDR3 length is 15 residues. CDR3 amino acids: CSAPGTAFLTDTQYF. CDR3 coding DNA: TGCAGTGCTCCCGGGACAGCGTTCCTCACAGATACGCAGTATTTT.

In this sample, this clone turned up many times. This sequence joins TRBV18 and TRBJ2-1; 8 bases agree with TRBD2. Losses at the gene ends were 1 base for V and 16 bases for J; bases not matched to a gene: 9. Germline V gives CDR1 KGHSH, CDR2 LQKENI. The CDR3 sequence is 13 residues long. The CDR3 reads CASSPRSLAVSFF. The CDR3 DNA is TGTGCCAGCTCACCACGGTCACTAGCGGTGTCCTTCTTC. Supplemented by reference TRBV18 and TRBJ2-1, the full variable domain reads NAGVMQNPRHLVRRRGQEARLRCSPMKGHSHVYWYRQLPEEGLKFMVYLQKENIIDESGMPKERFSAEFPKEGPSILRIQQVVRGDSAAYFCASSPRSLAVSFFGPGTRLTVL.

This clone was counted at least ten times. V usage is TRBV4-2 and J usage is TRBJ2-2, with 10 nucleotides matching TRBD2. V lost 0 bases and J lost 3; bases outside the gene matches: 4. Germline CDR1 is LGHNA and CDR2 is YNFKEQ. The CDR3 is 17 amino acids. CDR3 bases: TGTGCCAGCAGCCAAGACCTAGCGGGAGACTACACCGGGGAGCTGTTTTTT. This codes for CASSQDLAGDYTGELFF.

The chain is built from TRBV20-1 and TRBJ2-4; possibly TRBD2 for D (5 bases). Germline V lookup: CDR1 DFQATT, CDR2 SNEGSKA (reference sequence). V gave up 6 bases and J gave up 9 bases, with 15 bases separating them. This CDR3 contains 12 residues. The CDR3 bases are TGCAGTGCCACCCCGACGGGGAGCATTCAGTACTTC. Protein product: CSATPTGSIQYF.

This clone was counted many times. V gene TRBV4-3 combines with J gene TRBJ2-1, with 10 bases that match TRBD2. This CDR3 has 14 residues. V was pared by 1 base and J by 8 bases, with 2 bases of the junction left unmatched. Looked up from germline, CDR1 is LGHNA and CDR2 is YSLEER. The chain's CDR3 is CASSQGTSGYEQFF. The CDR3, as DNA: TGCGCCAGCAGCCAAGGGACTAGCGGATATGAGCAGTTCTTC.

This clone was observed many times. The chain links TRBV30 to TRBJ2-7; 9 bases line up with TRBD1. The V gene's germline CDR1 is GTSNPN and CDR2 SVGIG (reference sequence). With 1 base clipped from V and 4 bases from J, the junction kept 5 bases outside the gene matches. The CDR3 consists of 14 residues. The CDR3 sequence is CAWSGTGGWYEQYF. CDR3 bases: TGTGCCTGGAGTGGTACAGGGGGCTGGTACGAGCAGTACTTC.

This clone was seen ten or more times. The rearrangement joins TRBV5-1 to TRBJ2-3, with TRBD2 identical over 8 bases. The germline V gene has CDR1 SGHRS and CDR2 YFSETQ. The CDR3 is made up of 16 amino acids. The trim removed 2 bases at V and 5 bases at J, leaving 10 bases unmatched. The CDR3 bases are TGCGCCAGCAGCTTTGCTAGCGGGCCGTGGGGAGATACGCAGTATTTT. Translation: CASSFASGPWGDTQYF.

This clone has ten or more counts. The V and J genes are TRBV18 and TRBJ1-2; D gene ambiguous. Germline V gene lookup returns CDR1 KGHSH and CDR2 LQKENI. Trimming took off 6 bases at V and 1 base at J, with 9 bases between the two ends. The CDR3 loop spans 13 amino acids. As DNA, the CDR3 is TGTGCCAGCTCCCAGGCTCATAACTATGGCTACACCTTC. Translating it yields CASSQAHNYGYTF. The whole variable domain, remainder taken from reference TRBV18 and TRBJ1-2, is NAGVMQNPRHLVRRRGQEARLRCSPMKGHSHVYWYRQLPEEGLKFMVYLQKENIIDESGMPKERFSAEFPKEGPSILRIQQVVRGDSAAYFCASSQAHNYGYTFGSGTRLTVV.

By sample fraction, this clone is medium-sized. The identical CDR3 is also encoded by other nucleotide sequences in the sample. The chain links TRBV6-1 to TRBJ1-3; the match to TRBD1 covers 9 bases. The J segment lost 4 bases and the V segment lost 5 bases, leaving 9 bases of the junction unmatched. This CDR3 has 16 amino acids. In germline, CDR1 is MNHNS, CDR2 SASEGT. The CDR3 here is CASSLTGTGLGNTIYF. DNA of the CDR3: TGTGCCAGCAGTCTGACCGGGACAGGGCTCGGAAACACCATATATTTT.

This clone was recorded at least ten times. V gene TRBV11-2 combines with J gene TRBJ1-3; D might be TRBD1 (6 bases). V lost 6 bases and J 5 bases, leaving 14 bases between the germline ends. The CDR3 extends over 14 amino acids. CDR1 is SGHAT and CDR2 is FQNNGV in the germline V gene. CDR3: CASRDSFMRNTIYF. Here the CDR3 DNA reads TGTGCCAGCAGGGACAGTTTTATGAGAAACACCATATATTTT.

In this sample, this clone turned up many times. The chain has TRBV24-1 and TRBJ2-1; weak D call: TRBD2 (5 bases). Germline lookup yields CDR1 KGHDR and CDR2 SFDVKD. Deletions cut 4 bases from V and 3 bases from J, with 9 bases between. The CDR3 extends over 14 amino acids. CDR3 nucleotide sequence: TGTGCCACCAGTGACCATACTAGCTACAATGAGCAGTTCTTC. Protein sequence: CATSDHTSYNEQFF.

This clone appeared many times. The rearrangement joins TRBV7-2 to TRBJ2-2, with 7 bases aligning to TRBD2. CDR1 SGHTA and CDR2 FQGNSA come from the germline V gene. This CDR3 region has 18 residues. The trim removed 2 bases at V and 3 bases at J, leaving 12 bases unmatched. CDR3 nucleotide sequence: TGTGCCAGCAGCTTAAACCGACTAGCTAGGCACGACACCGGGGAGCTGTTTTTT. Translating it yields CASSLNRLARHDTGELFF.

This rearrangement joins TRBV5-1 to TRBJ2-7; the match to TRBD1 covers 11 bases. Germline CDR1 and CDR2: SGHRS and YFSETQ. V gave up 8 bases and J gave up 2 bases; unmatched junction bases: 6. The CDR3 length is 14 residues. The DNA of the CDR3 is TGCGCCAGTAGCGGGGGACAGGGGGCCTACGAGCAGTACTTC. Residues: CASSGGQGAYEQYF.

This clone occurred many times. V usage is TRBV4-2 and J usage is TRBJ2-3; D may be TRBD1 or TRBD2 (5 bases each). V lost 3 bases and J lost 2, with 12 bases in between. CDR1 and CDR2 from the germline V gene are LGHNA and YNFKEQ. The CDR3 has 15 amino acids. CDR3 sequence reads: CASSQGTWDTDTQYF. CDR3 bases: TGTGCCAGCAGCCAGGGGACCTGGGACACAGATACGCAGTATTTT.

This clone was picked up a small number of times. Lacking the conserved final phenylalanine or tryptophan, this CDR3 likely reflects a read error. V gene TRBV11-2 combines with J gene TRBJ2-1; 9 bases match TRBD2. Trimming removed 5 bases from V and 8 bases from J; junction bases left unmatched: 13. This CDR3 is built from 16 residues. Per the germline V gene, CDR1 is SGHAT and CDR2 is FQNNGV. The CDR3 protein is CASSPRGSSGVDEQFS. CDR3 bases: TGTGCCAGCAGCCCAAGAGGGTCTAGCGGGGTTGATGAGCAGTTCTCC.

In its sample, this clone was seen many times. V and J are TRBV30 and TRBJ2-3, with no clear D. Germline assignment: CDR1 GTSNPN and CDR2 SVGIG (reference sequence). This CDR3 has 12 amino acids. Trimming stripped 8 bases from V and 6 bases from J, with 15 bases between. The CDR3 loop is CALGAVGDTQYF. The DNA for the CDR3 is TGTGCCCTAGGTGCGGTGGGGGATACGCAGTATTTT. Using reference TRBV30 and TRBJ2-3 for the parts outside the CDR3, the full variable domain is SQTIHQWPATLVQPVGSPLSLECTVEGTSNPNLYWYRQAAGRGLQLLFYSVGIGQISSEVPQNLSASRPQDRQFILSSKKLLLSDSGFYLCALGAVGDTQYFGPGTRLTVL.

The chain uses TRBV11-1 and TRBJ1-1; 9 positions agree with TRBD1. The CDR3 loop spans 17 amino acids. Germline CDR1 and CDR2: SGHAT and FQDESV (reference sequence). V lost 1 base to trimming and J lost 0 bases; unmatched junction nucleotides: 6. This CDR3 reads CASSLGGTGCVNTEAFF. CDR3 DNA: TGTGCCAGCAGCTTAGGTGGGACAGGGTGCGTGAACACTGAAGCTTTCTTT.

This clone was detected many times. The chain couples TRBV10-3 to TRBJ2-3, with unresolved D. This CDR3 region has 13 residues. The V and J ends lost 7 bases and 1 base respectively, with 9 bases between them. The germline CDR1 and CDR2 sequences are ENHRY and SYGVKD. The DNA of the CDR3 is TGTGCCATCACCGGAAGCGGCACAGATACGCAGTATTTT. It encodes CAITGSGTDTQYF.

There are many counts of this clone. The chain uses TRBV6-4 and TRBJ2-7, with D possibly TRBD2 on 8 matching bases. The CDR3 consists of 17 residues. Germline V gene sequence: CDR1 MRHNA, CDR2 SNTAGT. V shed 8 bases and J shed 2 bases, with 25 bases lying between them. The CDR3 nucleotides are TGTGCCAGCCGACGCAAGGGGGCAACGGGAGGGCCCTACGAGCAGTACTTC. Its protein is CASRRKGATGGPYEQYF.